The source of this TCR beta chain is a study of T cells after yellow fever vaccination. Points from the study as a whole: Post-booster repertoires contained most primary-vaccination clones again (about 95% CD4, 88% CD8).

Conversion of TCR transcripts into cDNA relied on 5'RACE template switching, which added a universal primer site and UMIs. MiXCR was run by TCRdb on the 5' RACE reads, yielding one entry per CDR3 protein. The sample yields around 500,000 distinct CDR3 sequences, 21% seen once. Note on this clonotype: Its antigen is unknown.

Germline loops: CDR1 SQVTM, CDR2 ANQGSEA. Trimming shortened V by 6 bases and J by 6 bases, and 15 bases separated the two germline ends. The CDR3 sequence is 12 residues long. This sequence joins TRBV29-1 and TRBJ2-7; D unresolved. The sequencing here drew on PBMCs, taken more than 20 days after the first yellow fever vaccination. This clonotype was obtained from a man aged 18 to 29 who received the YFV17D yellow fever vaccine. The CDR3 bases are TGCAGCGTAAAGACGGCAACTTCCGAGCAGTACTTC. Translated: CSVKTATSEQYF.